These 6 T cell receptor beta chains originate from one sample sequenced in a study of Graves' ophthalmopathy and Graves' hyperthyroidism. The study amplified TCR beta CDR3 regions using RNA transcripts. The workflow started with a first-round RT-PCR run with HTBI primers and then moved on to a second-round multiplex PCR. Using its own MiXCR run on the multiplex PCR reads, TCRdb lists one record per CDR3 protein. This table has 500,000 to 700,000 distinct CDR3 sequences, about two fifths appearing once. Sequencing used peripheral blood or thyroid tissue (not recorded which). These receptors originate from an adult man with Graves' hyperthyroidism.

This chain joins TRBV2 and TRBJ1-2; D perhaps matches TRBD1 (5 bases). The V gene lost 3 bases and the J gene lost 0 bases, with 8 bases spanning the gap. Germline CDR1 and CDR2: SNHLY and FYNNEI. CDR3 length: 14 residues. The CDR3 nucleotides are TGTGCCAGCAGTGAGACAGACACTAACTATGGCTACACCTTC. It translates to CASSETDTNYGYTF.

The chain carries TRBV18 and TRBJ1-6; D might be TRBD1 (5 bases). Per the germline V gene, CDR1 is KGHSH and CDR2 is LQKENI. This CDR3 contains 15 residues. Trimming pared 2 bases from V and 6 bases from J, leaving 11 bases between. The CDR3, as DNA: TGTGCCAGCTCACCAGGGGGAGCCGGTAATTCACCCCTCCACTTT. It is translated as CASSPGGAGNSPLHF.

This clonotype appeared many times. The J gene is TRBJ2-7, the V gene TRBV12-3 or TRBV12-4, with 12 bases fitting TRBD2. V lost 1 base, J lost 6 bases, and 4 bases stayed unmatched. This CDR3 has 15 amino acids. The CDR3 spells CASSLGLAGGGEQYF. CDR3 sequence (DNA): TGTGCCAGCAGTTTAGGGCTAGCGGGAGGGGGCGAGCAGTACTTC.

The chain employs TRBV6-1 and TRBJ2-7, with 11 bases fitting TRBD2. The CDR3 sequence is 14 residues long. V was clipped by 10 bases and J by 3 bases; unmatched bases: 8. Germline CDR1 is MNHNS and CDR2 is SASEGT. The CDR3: CATQLAGVVYEQYF. The DNA for the CDR3 is TGTGCCACCCAACTAGCGGGAGTCGTCTACGAGCAGTACTTC.

This clonotype has more than one count but fewer than ten. The chain couples TRBV29-1 to TRBJ2-5; the match to TRBD1 covers 11 bases. V gave up 8 bases and J gave up 5 bases; unmatched junction bases: 7. This CDR3 contains 13 residues. CDR1 and CDR2 (germline): SQVTM, ANQGSEA. CDR3 sequence reads: CSSRTGGLETQYF. Written as DNA, the CDR3 is TGCAGCTCTAGGACAGGGGGCCTGGAGACCCAGTACTTC.

In this sample, this clonotype turned up many times. V is TRBV10-3 and J is TRBJ1-5; 7 positions agree with TRBD1. The germline gives CDR1 ENHRY, CDR2 SYGVKD. The CDR3 spans 13 residues. The V and J ends lost 3 bases and 7 bases, in that order; junction bases with no gene match: 3. This CDR3 is CAISENRGQPQHF. CDR3 DNA sequence: TGTGCCATCAGTGAAAACAGGGGACAGCCCCAGCATTTT.